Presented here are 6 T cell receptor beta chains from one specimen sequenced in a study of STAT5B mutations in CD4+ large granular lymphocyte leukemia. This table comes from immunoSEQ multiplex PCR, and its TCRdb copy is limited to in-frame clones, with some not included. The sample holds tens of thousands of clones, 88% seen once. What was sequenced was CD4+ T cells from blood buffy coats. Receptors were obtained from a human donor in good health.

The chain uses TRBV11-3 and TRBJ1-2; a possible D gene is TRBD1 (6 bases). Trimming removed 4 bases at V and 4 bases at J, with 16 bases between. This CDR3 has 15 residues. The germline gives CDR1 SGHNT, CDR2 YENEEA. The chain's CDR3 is CASSSVGGLIYGYTF. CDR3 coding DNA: TGTGCCAGCAGCTCGGTGGGGGGGCTGATCTATGGCTACACCTTC.

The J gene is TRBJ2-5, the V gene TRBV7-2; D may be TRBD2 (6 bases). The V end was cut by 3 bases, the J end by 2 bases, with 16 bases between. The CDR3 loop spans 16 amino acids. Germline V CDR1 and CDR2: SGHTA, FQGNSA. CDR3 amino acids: CASSLGGTKNQETQYF. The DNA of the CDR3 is TGTGCCAGCAGCTTGGGCGGGACCAAAAATCAAGAGACCCAGTACTTC. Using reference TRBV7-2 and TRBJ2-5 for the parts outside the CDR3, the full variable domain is GAGVSQSPSNKVTEKGKDVELRCDPISGHTALYWYRQSLGQGLEFLIYFQGNSAPDKSGLPSDRFSAERTGGSVSTLTIQRTQQEDSAVYLCASSLGGTKNQETQYFGPGTRLLVL.

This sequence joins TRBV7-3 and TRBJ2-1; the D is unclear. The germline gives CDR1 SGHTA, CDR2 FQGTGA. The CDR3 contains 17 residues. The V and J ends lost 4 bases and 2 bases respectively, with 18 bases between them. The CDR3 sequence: CASSSNPFMVTYNEQFF. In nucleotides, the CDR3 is TGTGCCAGCAGCTCCAACCCCTTTATGGTCACCTACAATGAGCAGTTCTTC.

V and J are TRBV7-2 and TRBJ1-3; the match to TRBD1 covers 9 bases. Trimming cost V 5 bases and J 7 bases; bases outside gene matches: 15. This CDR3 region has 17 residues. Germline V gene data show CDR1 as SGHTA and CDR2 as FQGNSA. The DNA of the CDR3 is TGTGCCAGCAGCCCGTGGGTGACAGGGGGTACTTTTAACACCATATATTTT. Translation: CASSPWVTGGTFNTIYF.

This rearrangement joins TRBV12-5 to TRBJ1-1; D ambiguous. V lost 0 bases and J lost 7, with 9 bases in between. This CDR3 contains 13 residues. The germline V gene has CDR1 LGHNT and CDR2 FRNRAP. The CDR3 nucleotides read TGTGCTAGTGGTTTGGTAGAGGTCGGTGAAGCTTTCTTT. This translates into CASGLVEVGEAFF.

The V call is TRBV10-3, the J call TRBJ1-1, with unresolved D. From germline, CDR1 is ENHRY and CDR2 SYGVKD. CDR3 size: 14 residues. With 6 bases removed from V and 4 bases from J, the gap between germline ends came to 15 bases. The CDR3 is CAIRPGPPGTEAFF. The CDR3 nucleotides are TGTGCCATCAGACCGGGCCCCCCGGGCACTGAAGCTTTCTTT.